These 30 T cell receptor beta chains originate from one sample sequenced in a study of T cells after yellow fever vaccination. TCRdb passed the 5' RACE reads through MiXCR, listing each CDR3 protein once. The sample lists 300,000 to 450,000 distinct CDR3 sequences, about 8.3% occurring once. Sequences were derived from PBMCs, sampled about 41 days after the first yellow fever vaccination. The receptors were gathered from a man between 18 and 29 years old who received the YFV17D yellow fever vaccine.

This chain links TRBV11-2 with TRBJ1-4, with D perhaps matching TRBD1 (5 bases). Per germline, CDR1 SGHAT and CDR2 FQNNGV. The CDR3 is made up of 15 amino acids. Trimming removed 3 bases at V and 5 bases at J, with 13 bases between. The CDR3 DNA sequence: TGTGCCAGCAGCTTGCGGGGACGGCTCAATGAAAAACTGTTTTTT. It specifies CASSLRGRLNEKLFF.

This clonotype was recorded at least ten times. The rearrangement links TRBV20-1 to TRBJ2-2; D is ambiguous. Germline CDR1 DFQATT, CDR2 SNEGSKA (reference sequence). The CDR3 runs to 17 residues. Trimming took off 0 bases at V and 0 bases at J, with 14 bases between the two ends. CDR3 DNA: TGCAGTGCTAGAGACCAGGACGACTTCGCGAACACCGGGGAGCTGTTTTTT. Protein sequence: CSARDQDDFANTGELFF.

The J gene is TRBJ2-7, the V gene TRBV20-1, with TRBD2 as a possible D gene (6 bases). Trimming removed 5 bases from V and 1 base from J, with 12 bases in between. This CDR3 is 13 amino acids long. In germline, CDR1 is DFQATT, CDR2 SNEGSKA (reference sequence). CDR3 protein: CSAYLAGSYEQYV. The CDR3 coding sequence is TGCAGTGCTTACCTGGCGGGATCCTACGAGCAGTACGTC.

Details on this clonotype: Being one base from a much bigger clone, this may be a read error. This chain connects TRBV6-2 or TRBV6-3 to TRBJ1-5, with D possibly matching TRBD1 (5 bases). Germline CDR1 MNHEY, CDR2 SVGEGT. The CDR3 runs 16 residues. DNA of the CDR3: TGTACCAGCAGCTATAGACCGGGGGAGAACCCTCGGCCCCAGCATTTT. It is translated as CTSSYRPGENPRPQHF.

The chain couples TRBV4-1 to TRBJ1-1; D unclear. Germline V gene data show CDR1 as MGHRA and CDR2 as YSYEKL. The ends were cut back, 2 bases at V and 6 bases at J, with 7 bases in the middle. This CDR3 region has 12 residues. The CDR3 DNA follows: TGCGCCAGCAGCCAACCTTCTCCTGAAGCTTTCTTT. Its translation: CASSQPSPEAFF.

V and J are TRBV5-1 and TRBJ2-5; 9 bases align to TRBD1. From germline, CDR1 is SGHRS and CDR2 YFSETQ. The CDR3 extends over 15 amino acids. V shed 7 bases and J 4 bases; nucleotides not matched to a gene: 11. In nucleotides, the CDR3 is TGCGCCAGCCGTCCAGCCGGGACAGGGTTAGAGACCCAGTACTTC. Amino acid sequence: CASRPAGTGLETQYF.

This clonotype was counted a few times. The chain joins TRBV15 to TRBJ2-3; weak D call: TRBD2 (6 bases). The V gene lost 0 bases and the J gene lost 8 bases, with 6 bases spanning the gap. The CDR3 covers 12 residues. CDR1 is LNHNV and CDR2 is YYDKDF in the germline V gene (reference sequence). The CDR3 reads CATSREAGTQYF. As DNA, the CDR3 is TGTGCCACCAGCAGAGAAGCGGGTACGCAGTATTTT. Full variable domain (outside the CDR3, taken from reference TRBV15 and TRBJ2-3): DAMVIQNPRYQVTQFGKPVTLSCSQTLNHNVMYWYQQKSSQAPKLLFHYYDKDFNNEADTPDNFQSRRPNTSFCFLDIRSPGLGDTAMYLCATSREAGTQYFGPGTRLTVL.

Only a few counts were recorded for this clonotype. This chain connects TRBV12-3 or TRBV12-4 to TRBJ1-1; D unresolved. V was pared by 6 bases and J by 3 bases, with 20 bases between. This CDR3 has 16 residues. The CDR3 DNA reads TGTGCCAGCAGCCGAGGCCTGGGAAGGTTGGACACTGAAGCTTTCTTT. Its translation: CASSRGLGRLDTEAFF.

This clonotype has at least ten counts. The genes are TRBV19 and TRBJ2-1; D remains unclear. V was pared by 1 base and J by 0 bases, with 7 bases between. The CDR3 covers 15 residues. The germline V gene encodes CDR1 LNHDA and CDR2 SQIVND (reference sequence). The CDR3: CASSIARVSYNEQFF. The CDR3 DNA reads TGTGCCAGTAGTATAGCAAGGGTCTCCTACAATGAGCAGTTCTTC.

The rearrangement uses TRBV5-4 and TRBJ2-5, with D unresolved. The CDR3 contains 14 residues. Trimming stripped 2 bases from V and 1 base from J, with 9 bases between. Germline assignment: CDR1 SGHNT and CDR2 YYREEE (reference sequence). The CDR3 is CASSFHQTQETQYF. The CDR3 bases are TGTGCCAGCAGCTTTCACCAAACCCAAGAGACCCAGTACTTC.

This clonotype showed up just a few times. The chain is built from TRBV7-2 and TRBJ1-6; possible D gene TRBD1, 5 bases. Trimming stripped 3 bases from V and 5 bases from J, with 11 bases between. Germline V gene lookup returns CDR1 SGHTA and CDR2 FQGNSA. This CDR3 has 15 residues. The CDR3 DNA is TGTGCCAGCAGCTTTTCGGGGCCTAATAATTCACCCCTCCACTTT. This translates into CASSFSGPNNSPLHF.

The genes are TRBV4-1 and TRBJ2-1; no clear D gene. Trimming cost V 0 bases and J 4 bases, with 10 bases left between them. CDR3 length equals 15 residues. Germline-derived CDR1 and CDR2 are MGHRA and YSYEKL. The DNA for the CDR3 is TGCGCCAGCAGCCAAGAATATACGCCTTACAATGAGCAGTTCTTC. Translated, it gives CASSQEYTPYNEQFF.

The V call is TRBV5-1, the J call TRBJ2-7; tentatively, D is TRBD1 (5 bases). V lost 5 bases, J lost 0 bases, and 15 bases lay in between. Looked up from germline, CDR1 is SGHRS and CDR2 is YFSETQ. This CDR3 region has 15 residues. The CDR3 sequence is CASRLDSQSSYEQYF. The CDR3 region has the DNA TGCGCCAGCAGACTCGACAGTCAGAGCTCCTACGAGCAGTACTTC.

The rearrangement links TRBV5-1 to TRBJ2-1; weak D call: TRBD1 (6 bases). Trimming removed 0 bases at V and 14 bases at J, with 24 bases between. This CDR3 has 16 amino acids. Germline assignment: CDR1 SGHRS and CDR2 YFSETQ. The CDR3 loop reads CASSLAVRASRDNEFF. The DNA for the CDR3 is TGCGCCAGCAGCTTGGCCGTGAGAGCATCGAGGGACAATGAGTTCTTC.

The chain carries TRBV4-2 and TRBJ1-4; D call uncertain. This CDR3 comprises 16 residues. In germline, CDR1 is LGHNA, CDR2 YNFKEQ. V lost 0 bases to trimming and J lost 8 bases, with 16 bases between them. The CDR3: CASSQEQALSREKLFF. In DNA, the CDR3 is TGTGCCAGCAGCCAAGAGCAGGCTCTGAGTCGGGAAAAACTGTTTTTT.

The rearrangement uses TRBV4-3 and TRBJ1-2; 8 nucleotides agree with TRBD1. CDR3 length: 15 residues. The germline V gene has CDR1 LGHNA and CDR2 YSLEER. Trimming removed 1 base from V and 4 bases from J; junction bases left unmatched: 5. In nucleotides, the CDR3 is TGCGCCAGCAGCCAAGGGACAGGGCGGTTCTATGGCTACACCTTC. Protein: CASSQGTGRFYGYTF.

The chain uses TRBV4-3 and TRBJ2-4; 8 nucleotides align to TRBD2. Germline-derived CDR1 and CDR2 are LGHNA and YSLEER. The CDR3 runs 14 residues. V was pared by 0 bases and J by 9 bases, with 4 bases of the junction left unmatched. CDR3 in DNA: TGCGCCAGCAGCCAAGATTCGGGAGGGAGCATTCAGTACTTC. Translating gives CASSQDSGGSIQYF.

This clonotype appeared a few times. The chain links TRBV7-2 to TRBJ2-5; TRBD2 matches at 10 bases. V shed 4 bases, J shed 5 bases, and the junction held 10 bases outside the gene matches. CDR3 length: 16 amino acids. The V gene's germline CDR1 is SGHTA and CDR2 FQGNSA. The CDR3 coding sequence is TGTGCCAGCAGCTCCTCCTTAGCGGGGGGTTTGGAGACCCAGTACTTC. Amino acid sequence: CASSSSLAGGLETQYF.

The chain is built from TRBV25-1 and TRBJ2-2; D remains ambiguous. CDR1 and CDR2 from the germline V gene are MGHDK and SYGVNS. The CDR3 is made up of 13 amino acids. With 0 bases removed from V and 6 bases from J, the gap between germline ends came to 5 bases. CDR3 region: CASSEYEAGELFF. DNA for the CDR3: TGTGCCAGCAGTGAATATGAAGCCGGGGAGCTGTTTTTT.

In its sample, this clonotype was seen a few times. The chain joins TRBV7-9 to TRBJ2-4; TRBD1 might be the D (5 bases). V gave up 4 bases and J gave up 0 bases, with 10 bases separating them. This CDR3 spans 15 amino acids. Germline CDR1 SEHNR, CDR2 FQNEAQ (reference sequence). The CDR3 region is CASSYPGLAKNIQYF. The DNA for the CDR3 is TGTGCCAGCAGCTATCCAGGGTTAGCCAAAAACATTCAGTACTTC.

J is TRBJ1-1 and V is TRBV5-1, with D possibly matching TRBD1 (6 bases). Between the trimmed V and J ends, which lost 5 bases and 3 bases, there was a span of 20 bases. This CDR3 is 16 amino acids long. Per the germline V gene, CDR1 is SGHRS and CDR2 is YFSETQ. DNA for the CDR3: TGCGCCAGCAGATATGCGTTCCGGGGGCGCGACACTGAAGCTTTCTTT. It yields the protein CASRYAFRGRDTEAFF. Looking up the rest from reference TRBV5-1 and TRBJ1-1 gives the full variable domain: KAGVTQTPRYLIKTRGQQVTLSCSPISGHRSVSWYQQTPGQGLQFLFEYFSETQRNKGNFPGRFSGRQFSNSRSEMNVSTLELGDSALYLCASRYAFRGRDTEAFFGQGTRLTVV.

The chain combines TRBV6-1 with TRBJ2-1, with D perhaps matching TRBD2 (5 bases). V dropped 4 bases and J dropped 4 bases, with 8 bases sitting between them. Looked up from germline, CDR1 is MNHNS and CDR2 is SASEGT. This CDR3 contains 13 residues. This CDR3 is CASSAGIYNEQFF. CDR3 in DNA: TGTGCCAGCAGTGCCGGGATTTACAATGAGCAGTTCTTC.

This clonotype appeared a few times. The CDR3 region is CASSLAPSPLGGEQFF. CDR3 in DNA: TGTGCCAGCAGCTTAGCCCCTAGCCCCCTCGGGGGTGAGCAGTTCTTC. The chain joins TRBV7-2 to TRBJ2-1; perhaps TRBD2 as D (6 bases). The CDR3 has 16 residues. Germline V gene lookup returns CDR1 SGHTA and CDR2 FQGNSA. Trimming pared 0 bases from V and 9 bases from J, leaving 18 bases between.

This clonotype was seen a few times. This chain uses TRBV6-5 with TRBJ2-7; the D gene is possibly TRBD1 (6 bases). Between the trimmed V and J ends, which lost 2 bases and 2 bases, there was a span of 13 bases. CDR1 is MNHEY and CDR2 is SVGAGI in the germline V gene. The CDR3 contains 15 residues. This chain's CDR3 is CASSYAWTDAYEQYF. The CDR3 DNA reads TGTGCCAGCAGTTACGCCTGGACAGATGCCTACGAGCAGTACTTC.

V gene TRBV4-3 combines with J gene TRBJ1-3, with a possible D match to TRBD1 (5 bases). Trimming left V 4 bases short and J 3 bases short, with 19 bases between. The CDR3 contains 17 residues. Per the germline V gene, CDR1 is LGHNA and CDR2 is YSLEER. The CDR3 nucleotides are TGCGCCAGCAGCCTCAGGTTTTCGACAGTCAATGGAAACACCATATATTTT. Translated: CASSLRFSTVNGNTIYF.

This chain's CDR3 is CASKPRGQPQHF. DNA for the CDR3: TGTGCCAGCAAACCCCGCGGTCAGCCCCAGCATTTT. J is TRBJ1-5 and V is TRBV6-2 or TRBV6-3; D ambiguous. This CDR3 has 12 amino acids. The V and J ends lost 7 bases and 6 bases respectively, with 10 bases between them. Germline values: CDR1 MNHEY, CDR2 SVGEGT.

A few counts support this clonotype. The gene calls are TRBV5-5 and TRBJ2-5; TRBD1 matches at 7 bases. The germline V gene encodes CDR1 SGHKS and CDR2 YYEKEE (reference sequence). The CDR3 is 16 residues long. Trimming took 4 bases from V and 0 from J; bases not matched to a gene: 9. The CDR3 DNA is TGTGCCAGCAGCACCTTAGGGGGCACGTACCAAGAGACCCAGTACTTC. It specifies CASSTLGGTYQETQYF. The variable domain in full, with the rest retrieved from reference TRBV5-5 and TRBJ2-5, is DAGVTQSPTHLIKTRGQQVTLRCSPISGHKSVSWYQQVLGQGPQFIFQYYEKEERGRGNFPDRFSARQFPNYSSELNVNALLLGDSALYLCASSTLGGTYQETQYFGPGTRLLVL.

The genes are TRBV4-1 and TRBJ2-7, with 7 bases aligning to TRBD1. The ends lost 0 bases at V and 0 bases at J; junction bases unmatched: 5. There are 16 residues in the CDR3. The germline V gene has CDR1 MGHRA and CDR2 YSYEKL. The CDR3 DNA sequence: TGCGCCAGCAGCCAAGATGTGAGGGGGCACTCCTACGAGCAGTACGTC. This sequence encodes CASSQDVRGHSYEQYV.

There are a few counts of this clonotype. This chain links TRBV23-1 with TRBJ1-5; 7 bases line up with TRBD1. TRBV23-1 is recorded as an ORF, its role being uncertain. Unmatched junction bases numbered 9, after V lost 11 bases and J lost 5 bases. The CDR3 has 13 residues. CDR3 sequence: CAGGQPSHQPQHF. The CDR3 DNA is TGCGCCGGGGGACAGCCCAGCCATCAGCCCCAGCATTTT.

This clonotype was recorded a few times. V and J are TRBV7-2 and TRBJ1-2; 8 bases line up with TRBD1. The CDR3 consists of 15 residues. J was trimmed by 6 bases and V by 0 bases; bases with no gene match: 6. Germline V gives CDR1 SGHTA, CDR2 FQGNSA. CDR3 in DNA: TGTGCCAGCAGCTTAGCATTAGGACAGGGAAATGGCTACACCTTC. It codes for CASSLALGQGNGYTF. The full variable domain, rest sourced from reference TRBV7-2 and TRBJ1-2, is GAGVSQSPSNKVTEKGKDVELRCDPISGHTALYWYRQSLGQGLEFLIYFQGNSAPDKSGLPSDRFSAERTGGSVSTLTIQRTQQEDSAVYLCASSLALGQGNGYTFGSGTRLTVV.